These T cell receptor beta chains were read from a single sample in a study of T cell clusters in autoimmune cytopenias. One entry per CDR3 protein, without DNA, is what TCRdb gives after re-calling the multiplex PCR reads. The specimen's table records fewer than 7,500 distinct CDR3 sequences. Another study also made use of these data, one on T cell repertoires in aging, cancer and after chemotherapy.

The sequencing sample was made of peripheral blood. Receptors originate from a human donor in good health. Both conserved end residues are part of each CDR3. The listing skips clone size in some rows; elsewhere it reads once, few, many or a size class.

V gene,clone size,CDR3 length,J gene,CDR3 protein
TRBV20-1,NA,17,TRBJ2-4,CSARALSGSWAKNIQYF
TRBV7-9,NA,15,TRBJ2-2,CASSFPTSGTGELFF
TRBV29-1,medium-sized,14,TRBJ2-4,CSGLLGGPKNIQYF
TRBV19,NA,14,TRBJ1-2,CASDRGQVAYGYTF
TRBV6-5,NA,19,TRBJ2-2,CASSYHGLAGRGNTGELFF
TRBV6-5,NA,13,TRBJ1-2,CASSYSVAYGYTF
TRBV6-2/TRBV6-3,NA,14,TRBJ1-1,CASSSRTGVTEAFF
TRBV12-3/TRBV12-4,medium-sized,15,TRBJ2-2,CASSPQGSYTGELFF
TRBV6-5,NA,13,TRBJ2-1,CASSYSKGNEQFF
TRBV5-5,medium-sized,16,TRBJ2-2,CASSLARTGVTGELFF
TRBV5-4,NA,15,TRBJ2-2,CASSSGRGLPGELFF
TRBV6-5,NA,14,TRBJ2-7,CASSLDSPSYEQYF
TRBV6-1,NA,11,TRBJ2-7,CAVGQGNEQYF
TRBV29-1,NA,14,TRBJ1-3,CSVEFSNSGNTIYF
TRBV6-6,NA,17,TRBJ2-2,CASSLSLAGGLTGELFF
TRBV5-5,NA,19,TRBJ2-1,CASSLGFSRSSGYVNEQFF
TRBV5-5,medium-sized,14,TRBJ2-5,CASSPGPSGETQYF
TRBV5-1,NA,14,TRBJ2-3,CASSLVSGTDTQYF
TRBV6-1,NA,12,TRBJ1-2,CVSSEGSFGYTF
TRBV6-5,NA,13,TRBJ1-5,CASTGSSNQPQHF
TRBV27,NA,15,TRBJ1-1,CASTRAAGAYTEAFF
TRBV19,medium-sized,13,TRBJ2-5,CASSRTAQETQYF
TRBV4-1,NA,14,TRBJ2-7,CASSHRDWSYEQYF
TRBV29-1,medium-sized,14,TRBJ2-3,CSVAPRTVTDTQYF
TRBV6-2/TRBV6-3,NA,19,TRBJ2-2,CASMRGFQKRELSTGELFF
TRBV13,medium-sized,12,TRBJ2-1,CASSLGAVEQFF
TRBV5-4,NA,15,TRBJ2-5,CASSKTSGSQETQYF
TRBV29-1,medium-sized,12,TRBJ2-1,CSDRGPYNEQFF
TRBV6-1,NA,17,TRBJ2-3,CASSEIGVAGVPDTQYF
TRBV19,NA,15,TRBJ1-6,CASRRGQIPNSPLHF
TRBV18,NA,17,TRBJ2-5,CASSPPILAGIQETQYF
TRBV7-6,medium-sized,16,TRBJ2-2,CASRQRQGPNTGELFF
TRBV19,NA,13,TRBJ2-3,CASSVMGTDTQYF
TRBV6-9,NA,15,TRBJ2-7,CASRTRVSRSYEQYF
TRBV5-4,NA,16,TRBJ2-2,CASSFGTGLGTGELFF
TRBV29-1,NA,13,TRBJ2-3,CSVAGTSTDTQYF